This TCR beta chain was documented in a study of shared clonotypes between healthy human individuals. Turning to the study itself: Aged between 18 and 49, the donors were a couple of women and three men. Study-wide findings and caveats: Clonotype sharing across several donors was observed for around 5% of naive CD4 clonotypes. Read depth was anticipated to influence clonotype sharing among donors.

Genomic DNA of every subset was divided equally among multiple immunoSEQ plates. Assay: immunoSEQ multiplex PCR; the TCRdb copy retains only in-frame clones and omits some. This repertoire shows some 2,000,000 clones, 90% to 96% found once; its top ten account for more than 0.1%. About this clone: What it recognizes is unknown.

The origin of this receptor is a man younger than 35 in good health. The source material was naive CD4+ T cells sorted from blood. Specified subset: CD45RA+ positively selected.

In nucleotides, the CDR3 is TGTGCCTGGAGTGCCGTGAACTTTCAAGAGACCCAGTACTTC. Its translation is CAWSAVNFQETQYF. The V call is TRBV30, the J call TRBJ2-5; D uncertain. CDR1 is GTSNPN and CDR2 is SVGIG in the germline V gene (reference sequence). Trimming stripped 1 base from V and 2 bases from J, with 11 bases between. The CDR3 is 14 residues long.